Each of the 5 T cell receptor beta chains below was sequenced from the same sample in a study of OX40 agonist ivuxolimab in advanced cancers. Only in-frame clones appear in the TCRdb table, and some are missing; sequencing was by immunoSEQ multiplex PCR. This table holds some 90,000 clones, approximately 90% found once. This specimen was CD4+ or CD8+ T cells sorted from blood, taken in a trial of the OX40 agonist ivuxolimab. The receptors were gathered from an adult with an advanced solid tumor such as melanoma, head and neck, liver or kidney cancer.

The J gene is TRBJ2-7, the V gene TRBV18, with 11 bases matching TRBD2. Germline CDR1 KGHSH, CDR2 LQKENI. The CDR3 length is 15 residues. The trim removed 2 bases at V and 0 bases at J, leaving 0 bases unmatched. The DNA for the CDR3 is TGTGCCAGCTCACCAACTAGCGGGAGCTCCTACGAGCAGTACTTC. This encodes CASSPTSGSSYEQYF.

The chain recombines TRBV7-2 with TRBJ1-1, with 10 bases aligning to TRBD1. The trim removed 4 bases at V and 4 bases at J, leaving 6 bases unmatched. From germline, CDR1 is SGHTA and CDR2 FQGNSA. The CDR3 has 15 amino acids. Here the CDR3 DNA reads TGTGCCAGCAGCTCGCGGACAGGGGGGGGCACTGAAGCTTTCTTT. Amino acid sequence: CASSSRTGGGTEAFF. The full variable domain, in which reference TRBV7-2 and TRBJ1-1 provide the parts outside the CDR3, is GAGVSQSPSNKVTEKGKDVELRCDPISGHTALYWYRQSLGQGLEFLIYFQGNSAPDKSGLPSDRFSAERTGGSVSTLTIQRTQQEDSAVYLCASSSRTGGGTEAFFGQGTRLTVV.

The genes are TRBV28 and TRBJ1-5; no reliable D call. V lost 3 bases and J 3 bases, leaving 12 bases between the germline ends. The CDR3 sequence is 15 residues long. Germline CDR1 is MDHEN and CDR2 is SYDVKM. The CDR3 is CASSFSSPDNQPQHF. CDR3 DNA sequence: TGTGCCAGCAGTTTTAGCAGTCCTGACAATCAGCCCCAGCATTTT.

This rearrangement joins TRBV7-9 to TRBJ2-3; D is possibly TRBD1 (7 bases). The CDR3 has 13 residues. Trimming left V 5 bases short and J 4 bases short, with 10 bases between. CDR1 and CDR2 from the germline V gene are SEHNR and FQNEAQ (reference sequence). CDR3 DNA sequence: TGTGCCAGCAGCGGAGGGGGCCCAGATACGCAGTATTTT. Translating gives CASSGGGPDTQYF.

The chain links TRBV2 to TRBJ2-7; the match to TRBD2 covers 7 bases. CDR3 size: 14 residues. V shed 6 bases and J 0 bases; nucleotides not matched to a gene: 5. Germline CDR1 reads SNHLY; CDR2 reads FYNNEI. The CDR3 nucleotides read TGTGCCAGCAGCGCTAGCGGATTCTCCTACGAGCAGTACTTC. Its translation is CASSASGFSYEQYF.